This T cell receptor beta chain stems from a study of neurological immune-mediated disorders. Background on the study: Multiple sclerosis patients numbered around 35, of whom around 31 were relapsing-remitting and 3 secondary progressive. Study findings and constraints: When grouped phylogenetically, the repertoires of 18 of the 34 multiple sclerosis patients fell together in one related-CDR3 cluster, which is a possible signature.

This clonotype was counted at least ten times. Its antigen is undetermined. Where libraries were unsorted, they were derived from 2 million PBMCs stored at -80 degrees C. TCRdb passed the 5' RACE reads through MiXCR, listing each CDR3 protein once. The sample includes roughly 100,000 distinct CDR3 sequences, around 3.6% seen only once; the top ten take 2.5% to 3%. The CDR3 has 15 amino acids. In germline, CDR1 is MNHNY, CDR2 SVGAGI (reference sequence). With 10 bases removed from V and 0 bases from J, the gap between germline ends came to 18 bases. This receptor was obtained from a woman in her forties or fifties with multiple sclerosis. Sequencing was done on a sample of PBMCs. The V and J genes are TRBV6-6 and TRBJ1-1, with a tentative D call TRBD1 (5 bases). The CDR3 is CATLTRAGMNTEAFF. The CDR3 DNA is TGTGCCACCCTCACTCGGGCAGGGATGAACACTGAAGCTTTCTTT.